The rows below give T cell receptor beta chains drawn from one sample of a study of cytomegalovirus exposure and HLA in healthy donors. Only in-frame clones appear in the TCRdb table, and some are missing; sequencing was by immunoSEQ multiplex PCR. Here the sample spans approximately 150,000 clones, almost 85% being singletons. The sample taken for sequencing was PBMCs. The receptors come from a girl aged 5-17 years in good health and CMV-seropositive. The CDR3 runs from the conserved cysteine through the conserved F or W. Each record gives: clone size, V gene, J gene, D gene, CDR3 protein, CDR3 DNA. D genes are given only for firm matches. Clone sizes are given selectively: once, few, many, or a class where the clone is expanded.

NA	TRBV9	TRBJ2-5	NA	CASSVALQETQYF	TGTGCCAGCAGCGTAGCACTACAAGAGACCCAGTACTTC
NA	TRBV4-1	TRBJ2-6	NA	CASSQGAQSSGANVLTF	TGCGCCAGCAGCCAAGGGGCCCAAAGCTCTGGGGCCAACGTCCTGACTTTC
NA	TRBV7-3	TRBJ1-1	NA	CASSYRQGTEAFF	TGTGCCAGCAGCTACAGACAAGGCACTGAAGCTTTCTTT
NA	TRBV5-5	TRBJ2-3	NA	CASSPMGGGDTQYF	TGTGCCAGCAGCCCTATGGGGGGAGGAGATACGCAGTATTTT
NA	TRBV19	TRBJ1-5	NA	CASTVRWLQGFSQPQHF	TGTGCCAGTACCGTTAGGTGGTTACAGGGTTTTAGTCAGCCCCAGCATTTT
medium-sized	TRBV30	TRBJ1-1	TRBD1	CAWSEEWDRKAFF	TGTGCCTGGAGTGAAGAATGGGACAGGAAAGCTTTCTTT
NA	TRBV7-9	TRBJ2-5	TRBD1	CASSLRTGRMETQYF	TGTGCCAGCAGCCTACGGACAGGGCGGATGGAGACCCAGTACTTC
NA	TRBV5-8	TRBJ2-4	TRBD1	CASSLGGPKNIQYF	TGTGCCAGCAGCTTAGGGGGCCCCAAAAACATTCAGTACTTC
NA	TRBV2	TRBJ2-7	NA	CASSIPGKKSSYEQYF	TGTGCCAGCAGTATCCCGGGTAAGAAGAGCTCCTACGAGCAGTACTTC
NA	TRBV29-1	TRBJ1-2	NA	CSVAEVGGYGYTF	TGCAGCGTTGCGGAGGTGGGTGGCTATGGCTACACCTTC
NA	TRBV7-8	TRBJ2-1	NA	CASSQPLAHYTYEQFF	TGTGCCAGCAGCCAGCCACTAGCTCACTACACTTATGAGCAGTTCTTC
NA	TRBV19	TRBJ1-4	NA	CASWHNEKLFF	TGTGCCAGTTGGCATAATGAAAAACTGTTTTTT
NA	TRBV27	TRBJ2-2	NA	CASGTSGELFF	TGTGCCAGCGGCACGTCCGGGGAGCTGTTTTTT
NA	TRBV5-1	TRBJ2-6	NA	CASSIGSGAGANVLTF	TGCGCCAGCAGCATAGGATCAGGGGCTGGGGCCAACGTCCTGACTTTC
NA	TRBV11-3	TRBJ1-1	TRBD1	CASRDRGSTEAFF	TGTGCCAGCAGAGACAGGGGTAGCACTGAAGCTTTCTTT
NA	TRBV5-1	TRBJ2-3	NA	CASSLEVGDTQYF	TGCGCCAGCAGCTTGGAAGTCGGAGATACGCAGTATTTT
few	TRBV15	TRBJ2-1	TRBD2	CATSRGSGGAYNEQFF	TGTGCCACCAGCAGAGGTAGCGGGGGCGCCTACAATGAGCAGTTCTTC
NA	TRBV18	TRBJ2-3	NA	CASSPQGPTDTQYF	TGTGCCAGCTCACCCCAGGGCCCCACAGATACGCAGTATTTT
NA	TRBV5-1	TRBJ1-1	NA	CASSLVVTGAEAFF	TGCGCCAGCAGCTTGGTGGTGACAGGCGCTGAAGCTTTCTTT
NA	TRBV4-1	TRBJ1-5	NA	CASSQDGSRSQPQHF	TGCGCCAGCAGCCAAGATGGCAGCCGGAGTCAGCCCCAGCATTTT
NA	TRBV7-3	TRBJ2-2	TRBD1	CASSQERTGNTGELFF	TGCGCCAGCAGCCAAGAAAGGACAGGGAACACCGGGGAGCTGTTTTTT
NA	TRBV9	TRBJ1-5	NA	CASSVGGGNQPQHF	TGTGCCAGCAGCGTCGGGGGAGGGAATCAGCCCCAGCATTTT
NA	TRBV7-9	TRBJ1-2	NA	CASSFPPGAYGYTF	TGTGCCAGCAGCTTTCCACCAGGGGCGTATGGCTACACCTTC
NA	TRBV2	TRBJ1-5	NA	CASGKTTTNQPQHF	TGTGCCAGCGGCAAAACGACAACTAATCAGCCCCAGCATTTT
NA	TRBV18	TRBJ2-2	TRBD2	CASSPGTSGALNTGELFF	TGTGCCAGCTCACCCGGGACTAGCGGGGCCCTGAACACCGGGGAGCTGTTTTTT
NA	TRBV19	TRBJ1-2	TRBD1	CASSIGAGGGYGYTF	TGTGCCAGTAGTATAGGGGCAGGGGGAGGCTATGGCTACACCTTC
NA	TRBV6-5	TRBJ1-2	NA	CASSLGHPIYGYTF	TGTGCCAGCAGTTTGGGACACCCGATCTATGGCTACACCTTC
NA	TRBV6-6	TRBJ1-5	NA	CATQIGTVNQPQHF	TGTGCCACCCAAATCGGGACTGTCAATCAGCCCCAGCATTTT
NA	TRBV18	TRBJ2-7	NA	CASSQEYYEQYF	TGTGCCAGCTCACAAGAATACTACGAGCAGTACTTC
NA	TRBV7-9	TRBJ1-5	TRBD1	CASSLVLHRGGVNQPQHF	TGTGCCAGCAGCTTAGTGTTACACAGGGGCGGTGTGAATCAGCCCCAGCATTTT
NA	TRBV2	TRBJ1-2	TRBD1	CASGRDRGSYGYTF	TGTGCCAGTGGGAGAGACAGGGGTTCCTATGGCTACACCTTC
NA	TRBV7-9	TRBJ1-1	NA	CASSLIGPSTFF	TGTGCCAGCAGCTTAATTGGTCCTAGTACTTTCTTT
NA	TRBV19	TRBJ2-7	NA	CASSITDSSYEQYF	TGTGCCAGTAGTATCACAGATTCTTCCTACGAGCAGTACTTC
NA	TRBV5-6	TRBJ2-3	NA	CASSFWGRFTDTQYF	TGTGCCAGCAGCTTTTGGGGGCGTTTCACAGATACGCAGTATTTT
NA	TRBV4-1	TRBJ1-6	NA	CASSQERSNNSPLHF	TGCGCCAGCAGCCAAGAGAGGAGTAATAATTCACCCCTCCACTTT
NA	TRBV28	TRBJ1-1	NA	CASSTKANTEAFF	TGTGCCAGCAGTACTAAAGCGAACACTGAAGCTTTCTTT
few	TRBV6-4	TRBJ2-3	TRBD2	CASSETSGGGDTQYF	TGTGCCAGCAGTGAAACTAGCGGGGGTGGAGATACGCAGTATTTT
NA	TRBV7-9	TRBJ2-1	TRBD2	CSSSPLTGGPYNEQFF	TGTTCCAGCAGCCCCTTGACGGGGGGGCCCTACAATGAGCAGTTCTTC
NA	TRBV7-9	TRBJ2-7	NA	CASSLVLGTSYEQYF	TGTGCCAGCAGTTTAGTACTAGGGACAAGCTACGAGCAGTACTTC
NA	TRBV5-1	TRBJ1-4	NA	CASSMGDGRKLFF	TGCGCCAGCAGCATGGGGGACGGGAGAAAACTGTTTTTT
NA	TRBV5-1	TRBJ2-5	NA	CASSSQGESRETQYF	TGCGCCAGCAGCTCACAGGGAGAATCTAGGGAGACCCAGTACTTC
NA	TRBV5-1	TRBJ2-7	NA	CASSGDGLYEQYF	TGCGCCAGCAGCGGGGATGGACTTTACGAGCAGTACTTC
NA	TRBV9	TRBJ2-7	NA	CASSVAGRTYEQYF	TGTGCCAGCAGCGTAGCAGGGCGAACCTACGAGCAGTACTTC
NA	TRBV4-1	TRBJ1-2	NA	CASSQVFSPNYGYTF	TGCGCCAGCAGCCAAGTCTTTAGCCCTAACTATGGCTACACCTTT
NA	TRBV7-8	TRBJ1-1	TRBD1	CASSLAGTGPLDTEAFF	TGTGCCAGCAGCTTAGCTGGGACAGGCCCCCTGGACACTGAAGCTTTCTTT
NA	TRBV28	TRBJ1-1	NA	CASEFKRGETEAFF	TGTGCCAGCGAATTCAAAAGGGGTGAAACTGAAGCTTTCTTT
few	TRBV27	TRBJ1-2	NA	CASSLQAGLGGYTF	TGTGCCAGCAGTTTACAGGCAGGCCTTGGCGGCTACACCTTC
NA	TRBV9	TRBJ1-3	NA	CASSSSPDSSIYF	TGTGCCAGCAGCTCTTCCCCGGACTCGTCTATATATTTT
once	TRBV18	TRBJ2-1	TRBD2	CASSPSTSGANNEQFF	TGTGCCAGCTCACCCTCGACTAGCGGGGCCAACAATGAGCAGTTCTTC
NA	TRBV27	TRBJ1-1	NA	CASSLFWGEEAFF	TGTGCCAGCAGTTTATTTTGGGGGGAGGAAGCTTTCTTT
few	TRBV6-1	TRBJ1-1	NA	CASTRTEHTEAFF	TGTGCCAGCACCCGAACAGAACACACTGAAGCTTTCTTT
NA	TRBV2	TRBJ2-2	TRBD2	CASSRLAGGNTGELFF	TGTGCCAGCAGTCGACTAGCGGGGGGGAACACCGGGGAGCTGTTTTTT
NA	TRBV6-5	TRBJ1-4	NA	CASSYSQGTLEKLFF	TGTGCCAGCAGTTACTCACAGGGCACCTTGGAAAAACTGTTTTTT
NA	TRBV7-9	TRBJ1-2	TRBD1	CASSLLGAGGNGYTF	TGTGCCAGCAGCTTACTAGGGGCAGGGGGCAATGGCTACACCTTC
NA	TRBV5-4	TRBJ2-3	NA	CASSLGGTDTQYF	TGTGCCAGCAGCCTGGGCGGAACAGATACGCAGTATTTT
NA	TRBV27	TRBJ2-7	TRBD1	CASSFGPGQGVHEQYF	TGTGCCAGCAGTTTTGGGCCGGGACAGGGGGTCCACGAGCAGTACTTC
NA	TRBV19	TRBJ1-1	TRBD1	CASTPGQRNTEAFF	TGTGCCAGTACTCCGGGACAGAGGAACACTGAAGCTTTCTTT
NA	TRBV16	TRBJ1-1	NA	CASSQSEHLNTEAFF	TGTGCCAGCAGCCAATCCGAGCACTTGAACACTGAAGCTTTCTTT
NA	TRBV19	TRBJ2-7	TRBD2	CASTSGGGLYEQYF	TGTGCCAGTACTAGCGGGGGGGGCCTCTACGAGCAGTACTTC